The 25 T cell receptor beta chains below come from one sample, sequenced in a study of T cell changes during pregnancy in multiple sclerosis. Data came from immunoSEQ multiplex PCR; TCRdb stores just in-frame clones and leaves some out. The sample contains about 36,000 clones, more than 75% of which appear only once. Source: CD4+ T cells from peripheral blood mononuclear cells, taken in the first trimester of pregnancy. These receptors originate from a female donor with multiple sclerosis, enrolled in a pregnancy study.

The rearrangement joins TRBV11-3 to TRBJ2-1; D may be TRBD2 (6 bases). The CDR3 sequence is 14 residues long. V was trimmed by 5 bases and J by 4 bases, leaving 12 bases between them. Germline CDR1 SGHNT, CDR2 YENEEA. The DNA for the CDR3 is TGTGCCAGCAGCCGGGACTCCCTATACAATGAGCAGTTCTTC. This translates into CASSRDSLYNEQFF.

The J gene is TRBJ1-5, the V gene TRBV11-2, with D perhaps TRBD1 (5 bases). The CDR3 consists of 13 residues. Germline CDR1 is SGHAT and CDR2 is FQNNGV. Deletions cut 3 bases from V and 5 bases from J, with 8 bases between. As DNA, the CDR3 is TGTGCCAGCAGCTTGGGGGGGGATCAGCCCCAGCATTTT. This gives the protein CASSLGGDQPQHF. The complete variable domain, with remaining parts taken from reference TRBV11-2 and TRBJ1-5, reads EAGVAQSPRYKIIEKRQSVAFWCNPISGHATLYWYQQILGQGPKLLIQFQNNGVVDDSQLPKDRFSAERLKGVDSTLKIQPAKLEDSAVYLCASSLGGDQPQHFGDGTRLSIL.

This rearrangement joins TRBV5-6 to TRBJ2-7, with TRBD2 identical over 12 bases. CDR3 length equals 16 residues. V was clipped by 4 bases and J by 3 bases; unmatched bases: 8. Germline V gene lookup returns CDR1 SGHDT and CDR2 YYEEEE. CDR3 in amino acids: CASSLAGGPHLYEQYF. CDR3 DNA: TGTGCCAGCAGCCTAGCGGGAGGGCCGCATCTCTACGAGCAGTACTTC.

For the CDR3, the DNA is TGCGCCAGCAGCCAACTCGGGACAGGGAACACCGGGGAGCTGTTTTTT. This translates into CASSQLGTGNTGELFF. The chain uses TRBV5-1 and TRBJ2-2; 8 positions agree with TRBD1. V trimming: 4 bases; J trimming: 1 base; junction bases outside the gene matches: 6. The CDR3 consists of 16 residues. From germline, CDR1 is SGHRS and CDR2 YFSETQ.

This clone was seen a single time. This chain uses TRBV7-7 with TRBJ2-5; 8 bases line up with TRBD2. CDR1 is SSHAT, CDR2 FNYEAQ, per germline (reference sequence). This CDR3 contains 14 residues. V lost 4 bases and J lost 8; bases outside the gene matches: 9. CDR3 sequence: CASSYSGAERTQYF. CDR3 DNA sequence: TGTGCCAGCAGCTATAGCGGGGCAGAGAGAACCCAGTACTTC.

The rearrangement uses TRBV30 and TRBJ1-4; 7 bases fit TRBD1. Trimming at V came to 0 bases and at J to 4 bases, leaving 2 bases not matched to a gene. The germline V gene encodes CDR1 GTSNPN and CDR2 SVGIG (reference sequence). The CDR3 runs to 14 residues. The CDR3 here is CAWSVGGSNEKLFF. The CDR3, as DNA: TGTGCCTGGAGTGTAGGGGGCAGTAATGAAAAACTGTTTTTT.

This chain links TRBV6-5 with TRBJ1-2; 9 nucleotides align to TRBD1. V lost 4 bases to trimming and J lost 8 bases; unmatched junction nucleotides: 5. The germline V gene encodes CDR1 MNHEY and CDR2 SVGAGI. CDR3 length: 13 amino acids. CDR3 amino acids: CASSSGTGTGYTF. The DNA for the CDR3 is TGTGCCAGCAGTTCCGGGACAGGGACCGGCTACACCTTC.

The chain is built from TRBV6-1 and TRBJ2-6, with D uncertain. From germline, CDR1 is MNHNS and CDR2 SASEGT. CDR3 length: 14 residues. Deletions cut 10 bases from V and 2 bases from J, with 12 bases between. CDR3 region: CATSPEPGANVLTF. DNA for the CDR3: TGTGCCACTTCCCCTGAGCCTGGGGCCAACGTCCTGACTTTC.

The rearrangement uses TRBV5-1 and TRBJ2-1; D may be TRBD1 (5 bases). The CDR3 has 14 amino acids. Germline lookup yields CDR1 SGHRS and CDR2 YFSETQ. V shed 4 bases and J shed 3 bases, with 11 bases lying between them. CDR3 amino acids: CASSEIDSYNEQFF. DNA of the CDR3: TGCGCCAGCAGCGAAATAGACAGCTACAATGAGCAGTTCTTC.

Only one count was recorded for this clone. The V gene is TRBV14, the J gene TRBJ2-3; possibly TRBD2 for D (6 bases). Trimming removed 4 bases at V and 2 bases at J, with 16 bases between. Germline V gives CDR1 SGHDN, CDR2 FVKESK. The CDR3 has 16 residues. CDR3 loop: CASSPITGLLTDTQYF. The CDR3 DNA reads TGTGCCAGCAGCCCAATAACGGGACTGCTCACAGATACGCAGTATTTT.

J is TRBJ2-7 and V is TRBV11-2; 8 bases are a match to TRBD1. Per germline, CDR1 SGHAT and CDR2 FQNNGV. The CDR3 is 14 residues long. V lost 3 bases, J lost 5 bases, and 6 bases stayed unmatched. The CDR3 DNA reads TGTGCCAGCAGCTTGGACAGGGTAGGGCACGAGCAGTACTTC. Translating it yields CASSLDRVGHEQYF. The complete variable domain, with remaining parts taken from reference TRBV11-2 and TRBJ2-7, reads EAGVAQSPRYKIIEKRQSVAFWCNPISGHATLYWYQQILGQGPKLLIQFQNNGVVDDSQLPKDRFSAERLKGVDSTLKIQPAKLEDSAVYLCASSLDRVGHEQYFGPGTRLTVT.

The J gene is TRBJ1-1, the V gene TRBV2, with a weak D call TRBD1 (5 bases). The CDR3 contains 14 residues. Germline V gives CDR1 SNHLY, CDR2 FYNNEI. The ends were cut back, 6 bases at V and 5 bases at J, with 16 bases in the middle. CDR3 nucleotide sequence: TGTGCCAGCAGGCTCGACTCCCAGGGAACTGAAGCTTTCTTT. Translating it yields CASRLDSQGTEAFF.

The chain carries TRBV15 and TRBJ2-3, with D unclear. Deletions cut 0 bases from V and 0 bases from J, with 10 bases between. The length of the CDR3 is 16 residues. Germline assignment: CDR1 LNHNV and CDR2 YYDKDF (reference sequence). The CDR3 spells CATSRDLATSTDTQYF. CDR3 bases: TGTGCCACCAGCAGAGATTTAGCCACGAGCACAGATACGCAGTATTTT.

This clone was picked up a small number of times. The rearrangement links TRBV21-1 to TRBJ1-5; the D call of TRBD1 is as the table states it, not checked on the DNA. TRBV21-1 is tagged as a pseudogene. The CDR3 runs 16 residues. CDR3 DNA sequence: TGTGCCAGCAGCAAACTTCGGGACAGGGGAAGTCAGCCCCAGCATTTT. Amino acids: CASSKLRDRGSQPQHF.

The chain recombines TRBV27 with TRBJ1-4; D is possibly TRBD1 (5 bases). The CDR3 sequence is 15 residues long. CDR1 is MNHEY and CDR2 is SMNVEV in the germline V gene (reference sequence). Trimming removed 3 bases at V and 8 bases at J, with 16 bases between. This CDR3 is CASSFAGSSGEKLFF. CDR3 coding DNA: TGTGCCAGCAGTTTCGCAGGGTCTTCAGGCGAAAAACTGTTTTTT. Together with reference TRBV27 and TRBJ1-4, the CDR3 gives the full variable domain: EAQVTQNPRYLITVTGKKLTVTCSQNMNHEYMSWYRQDPGLGLRQIYYSMNVEVTDKGDVPEGYKVSRKEKRNFPLILESPSPNQTSLYFCASSFAGSSGEKLFFGSGTQLSVL.

The rearrangement links TRBV5-5 to TRBJ2-7; no reliable D call. The V gene lost 4 bases and the J gene lost 0 bases, with 11 bases spanning the gap. CDR3 length equals 14 residues. Germline CDR1 SGHKS, CDR2 YYEKEE (reference sequence). CDR3 nucleotide sequence: TGTGCCAGCAGCACAGCTTCAGTCTCCTACGAGCAGTACTTC. It specifies CASSTASVSYEQYF.

The chain joins TRBV18 to TRBJ2-5, with TRBD2 identical over 13 bases. With V trimmed by 4 bases and J by 3 bases, 8 bases remained unmatched. The CDR3 spans 17 residues. Germline lookup yields CDR1 KGHSH and CDR2 LQKENI. Here the CDR3 reads CASSRTSGSRGEETQYF. The CDR3 bases are TGTGCCAGCTCACGGACTAGCGGGAGTAGGGGGGAAGAGACCCAGTACTTC.

The rearrangement joins TRBV6-6 to TRBJ2-7; a possible D gene is TRBD1 (5 bases). The V end lost 0 bases, the J end lost 6 bases, and 18 bases lay between the germline ends. Germline-derived CDR1 and CDR2 are MNHNY and SVGAGI (reference sequence). The CDR3 is 16 amino acids. In DNA form, the CDR3 reads TGTGCCAGCAGTTACTCGTTTGCAGGGTTAGCTAGCGAGCAGTACTTC. It encodes CASSYSFAGLASEQYF.

The rearrangement joins TRBV4-1 to TRBJ1-4; no firm D call. Germline values: CDR1 MGHRA, CDR2 YSYEKL. Trimming pared 1 base from V and 2 bases from J, leaving 14 bases between. This CDR3 has 17 amino acids. In DNA form, the CDR3 reads TGCGCCAGCAGCCAAGCAGTCGGGGAAGCGACTAATGAAAAACTGTTTTTT. Residues: CASSQAVGEATNEKLFF.

The chain has TRBV6-5 and TRBJ2-2; the match to TRBD2 covers 9 bases. J was trimmed by 4 bases and V by 6 bases; bases with no gene match: 3. The germline CDR1 and CDR2 sequences are MNHEY and SVGAGI. The CDR3 covers 14 residues. CDR3 amino acids: CASRAGGPTGELFF. CDR3 coding DNA: TGTGCCAGCAGGGCGGGAGGGCCCACCGGGGAGCTGTTTTTT.

This chain uses TRBV2 with TRBJ2-7; 11 bases agree with TRBD2. The ends lost 6 bases at V and 2 bases at J; junction bases unmatched: 15. The length of the CDR3 is 18 residues. Germline CDR1 reads SNHLY; CDR2 reads FYNNEI. The CDR3: CASRTRRLAGRQAYEQYF. The CDR3, as DNA: TGTGCCAGCAGGACCCGGAGACTAGCGGGAAGGCAAGCCTACGAGCAGTACTTC.

This clone was seen once. The rearrangement uses TRBV5-4 and TRBJ2-2; TRBD1 is a possible D gene (5 bases). From germline, CDR1 is SGHNT and CDR2 YYREEE (reference sequence). V gave up 1 base and J gave up 4 bases, with 11 bases separating them. The CDR3 is 15 amino acids. The CDR3 sequence: CASSLTQGSTGELFF. CDR3 nucleotides: TGTGCCAGCAGCTTGACCCAGGGATCCACCGGGGAGCTGTTTTTT.

The V and J genes are TRBV5-1 and TRBJ2-7, with 7 positions matching TRBD2. Germline CDR1 reads SGHRS; CDR2 reads YFSETQ. After removal of 2 bases from V and 0 bases from J, the junction contained 8 bases not matched to a gene. This CDR3 has 16 amino acids. CDR3 DNA: TGCGCCAGCAGCTTCGAAAGCGGGATACTCTCCTACGAGCAGTACTTC. Encoded protein: CASSFESGILSYEQYF.

The V gene is TRBV4-1, the J gene TRBJ1-5; TRBD1 matches 7 bases. The CDR3 length is 14 residues. V was pared by 5 bases and J by 7 bases, with 8 bases of the junction left unmatched. Germline V CDR1 and CDR2: MGHRA, YSYEKL. Written as DNA, the CDR3 is TGCGCCAGCAGCTTTTCCAGGGGGACGCAGCCCCAGCATTTT. Translation: CASSFSRGTQPQHF.

J is TRBJ2-7 and V is TRBV13; 11 nucleotides match TRBD2. After removal of 5 bases from V and 2 bases from J, the junction contained 5 bases not matched to a gene. The CDR3 contains 15 residues. The germline gives CDR1 PRHDT, CDR2 FYEKMQ (reference sequence). As DNA, the CDR3 is TGTGCCAGCAGCGCCAGACTAGCGGGAACCTACGAGCAGTACTTC. Its protein is CASSARLAGTYEQYF.